The 8 T cell receptor beta chains in this list originate from one sample, sequenced in a study of graft-versus-host responses after intestinal transplantation. Processed graft tissue released its intraepithelial and lamina propria lymphocytes. The data were produced by immunoSEQ multiplex PCR, yet TCRdb's version contains in-frame clones alone and is incomplete. The sample comprises 25,000 to 30,000 clones, around four fifths of which are singletons, and under 3.5% rests with the top ten. This material consisted of ileum tissue, taken 98 days after intestinal transplantation. Receptors originate from a human patient who received an intestinal transplant, so some T cells may come from the graft donor.

This clone is judged medium-sized. The V gene is TRBV7-6, the J gene TRBJ1-1; tentative D call: TRBD1 (5 bases). Trimming removed 4 bases at V and 1 base at J, with 7 bases between. Germline-derived CDR1 and CDR2 are SGHVS and FNYEAQ. The CDR3 sequence is 13 residues long. The CDR3 DNA follows: TGTGCCAGCAGCTCCCAGGGGAACACTGAAGCTTTCTTT. Residues: CASSSQGNTEAFF.

The chain is built from TRBV11-3 and TRBJ2-7; 7 nucleotides match TRBD2. The CDR3 is 13 amino acids. Germline assignment: CDR1 SGHNT and CDR2 YENEEA. The junction had 2 bases not matched to a gene; V was cut back by 2 bases and J by 4 bases. CDR3 nucleotide sequence: TGTGCCAGCAGCTTACAGGGAGGGTACGAGCAGTACTTC. Residues: CASSLQGGYEQYF.

The chain carries TRBV7-2 and TRBJ1-4; D uncertain. The CDR3 extends over 15 amino acids. Trimming stripped 1 base from V and 7 bases from J, with 13 bases between. The V gene's germline CDR1 is SGHTA and CDR2 FQGNSA. The CDR3 region has the DNA TGTGCCAGCAGCTTAGTATTAGGTCTGGGTGAAAAACTGTTTTTT. Translated: CASSLVLGLGEKLFF.

The chain uses TRBV6-1 and TRBJ2-2, with D possibly TRBD2 on 5 matching bases. Germline V CDR1 and CDR2: MNHNS, SASEGT. V was clipped by 7 bases and J by 3 bases, with 15 bases between them. The length of the CDR3 is 15 residues. The CDR3 DNA sequence: TGTGCCAGCAATCCTAGTAGAGGGTACACCGGGGAGCTGTTTTTT. Its protein is CASNPSRGYTGELFF.

The chain couples TRBV5-1 to TRBJ2-7, with TRBD2 as a possible D gene (7 bases). Trimming removed 7 bases from V and 7 bases from J, with 18 bases in between. This CDR3 has 13 amino acids. Germline V CDR1 and CDR2: SGHRS, YFSETQ. The CDR3 spells CASGSGGRGEQYF. CDR3 bases: TGCGCCAGCGGGTCCGGGGGGCGCGGGGAGCAGTACTTC.

In this sample, this clone turned up once. The J gene is TRBJ2-1, the V gene TRBV5-8; 8 bases agree with TRBD1. The CDR3 consists of 15 residues. The V segment lost 1 base and the J segment 6 bases; nucleotides outside the gene matches: 6. Germline loops: CDR1 SGHTS, CDR2 YDEGEE. In nucleotides, the CDR3 is TGTGCCAGCAGCTTGCGGCAGGGGGCTTGCAATGAGCAGTTCTTC. This sequence encodes CASSLRQGACNEQFF.

The chain combines TRBV18 with TRBJ2-1; D unclear. V dropped 8 bases and J dropped 9 bases, with 11 bases sitting between them. CDR3 length: 11 residues. Germline V CDR1 and CDR2: KGHSH, LQKENI. The CDR3 nucleotides are TGTGCCAGCCCGGTGGGTAGTGAGCAGTTCTTC. Amino acids: CASPVGSEQFF. The entire variable domain, with the rest obtained from reference TRBV18 and TRBJ2-1, is as follows: NAGVMQNPRHLVRRRGQEARLRCSPMKGHSHVYWYRQLPEEGLKFMVYLQKENIIDESGMPKERFSAEFPKEGPSILRIQQVVRGDSAAYFCASPVGSEQFFGPGTRLTVL.

This chain joins TRBV18 and TRBJ2-7; D is undetermined. This CDR3 comprises 12 residues. V dropped 6 bases and J dropped 4 bases, with 10 bases sitting between them. Germline values: CDR1 KGHSH, CDR2 LQKENI. The CDR3: CASSLDGYEQYF. In nucleotides, the CDR3 is TGTGCCAGCTCCTTGGACGGATACGAGCAGTACTTC.